This T cell receptor beta chain was captured in a study of CD8 T cells in Susac syndrome. The overall study: Active disease was present in about 6 of the sequenced Susac syndrome patients, and remission in fewer than ten.

CD8+ and CD4+ T cells taken from blood had their TCR beta sequenced. With random hexamers, roughly 0.45 to 1 ug RNA was reverse transcribed. TCRdb processed the immunoSEQ multiplex PCR reads anew with MiXCR; each CDR3 protein has one entry. The table lists around 79,000 distinct CDR3 sequences, approximately 94% of them singletons. The germline V gene encodes CDR1 MNHEY and CDR2 SMNVEV (reference sequence). V lost 2 bases to trimming and J lost 4 bases, with 9 bases between them. CDR3 length equals 13 residues. Sample: CD8+ T cells from PBMCs. The rearrangement links TRBV27 to TRBJ2-7, with D tentatively TRBD1 or TRBD2 (5 bases each). The receptor was isolated from a human donor with Susac syndrome. The CDR3: CASSLGDGYEQYF. CDR3 in DNA: TGTGCCAGCAGTTTAGGGGACGGGTACGAGCAGTACTTC.